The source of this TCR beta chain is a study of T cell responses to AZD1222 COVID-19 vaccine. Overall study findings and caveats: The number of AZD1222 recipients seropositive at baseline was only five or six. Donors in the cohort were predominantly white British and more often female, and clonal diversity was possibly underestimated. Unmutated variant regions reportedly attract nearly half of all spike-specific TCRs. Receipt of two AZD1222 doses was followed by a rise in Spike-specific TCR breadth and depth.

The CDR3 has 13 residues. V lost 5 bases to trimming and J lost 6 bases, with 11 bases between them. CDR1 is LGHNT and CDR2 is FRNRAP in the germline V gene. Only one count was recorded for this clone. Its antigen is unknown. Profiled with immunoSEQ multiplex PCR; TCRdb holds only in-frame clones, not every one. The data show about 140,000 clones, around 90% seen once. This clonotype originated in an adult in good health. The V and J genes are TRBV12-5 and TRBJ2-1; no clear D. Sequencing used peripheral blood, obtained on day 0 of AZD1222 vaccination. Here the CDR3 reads CASGARAINEQFF. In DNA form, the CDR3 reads TGTGCTAGTGGTGCCCGGGCCATCAATGAGCAGTTCTTC.